The clone carrying this TCR beta chain was observed at least ten times. Its antigen is not identified. This sample is drawn from a study of regulatory T cells in long-lasting Graves disease. Time point denoted: newly diagnosed GD, antithyroid drugs for less than 3 months. RNA extracted from PBMCs served as the sequencing template. Germline values: CDR1 MDHEN, CDR2 SYDVKM. The CDR3 runs 14 residues. Trimming removed 2 bases at V and 6 bases at J, with 14 bases between. Relying on iRepertoire HTBI primers and Arm-PCR of CDR3 regions, the team built TCR beta libraries. TCRdb re-analysed the multiplex PCR reads in MiXCR, keeping a single row per CDR3 protein. The table has 350,000 to 450,000 distinct CDR3 sequences, 14% to 15% seen once. Study-level points and caveats: TRBV28, TRBJ1-2 and TRBJ2-5 were segments that persistent disease favored.

The same specimen was also included in a second study, on T cells in Graves' hyperthyroidism and ophthalmopathy.

The chain links TRBV28 to TRBJ2-7, with D maybe TRBD1 (5 bases). The TCR sequence derives from a woman in her forties with Graves disease. Sequences were derived from peripheral blood mononuclear cells (PBMCs), sampled at new diagnosis, from a patient treated with antithyroid drugs. The chain's CDR3 is CASSLTTESAEQYF. The CDR3 DNA reads TGTGCCAGCAGTTTAACGACAGAGTCAGCCGAGCAGTACTTC.